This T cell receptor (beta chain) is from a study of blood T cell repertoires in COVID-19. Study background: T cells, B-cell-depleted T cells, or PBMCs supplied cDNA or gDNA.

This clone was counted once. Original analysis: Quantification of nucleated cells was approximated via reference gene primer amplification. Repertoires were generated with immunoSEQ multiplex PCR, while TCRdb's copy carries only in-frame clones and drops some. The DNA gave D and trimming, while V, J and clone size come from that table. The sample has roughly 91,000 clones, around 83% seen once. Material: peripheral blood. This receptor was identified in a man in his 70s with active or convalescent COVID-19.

The DNA of the CDR3 is TGTGCCAGCACCCAGGTGGGTAATGAGCAGTTCTTC. This codes for CASTQVGNEQFF. The chain employs TRBV7-2 and TRBJ2-1; no definite D call. The germline CDR1 and CDR2 sequences are SGHTA and FQGNSA. This CDR3 contains 12 residues. The V and J ends lost 7 bases and 7 bases respectively, with 11 bases between them.